One sample yielded the 9 T cell receptor beta chains listed below, sequenced in a study of early T cells in non-severe SARS-CoV-2 infection. TCRdb independently ran MiXCR on the 5' RACE reads; one entry per CDR3 protein. The table includes tens of thousands of distinct CDR3 sequences, approximately 9% detected once. Specimen: whole blood. The receptors come from an adult who was a healthcare worker with PCR-confirmed SARS-CoV-2 infection or an uninfected control (not recorded which).

This clonotype was seen at least ten times. This sequence joins TRBV28 and TRBJ2-7; TRBD2 matches 13 bases. Trimming at V came to 3 bases and at J to 9 bases, leaving 5 bases not matched to a gene. The germline V gene has CDR1 MDHEN and CDR2 SYDVKM. CDR3 length equals 14 residues. CDR3 in DNA: TGTGCCAGCAGTTTCGGGACTAGCGGGATTGGGCAGTACTTC. Protein product: CASSFGTSGIGQYF. The entire variable domain, with the rest obtained from reference TRBV28 and TRBJ2-7, is as follows: DVKVTQSSRYLVKRTGEKVFLECVQDMDHENMFWYRQDPGLGLRLIYFSYDVKMKEKGDIPEGYSVSREKKERFSLILESASTNQTSMYLCASSFGTSGIGQYFGPGTRLTVT.

This clonotype showed up many times. The chain is built from TRBV28 and TRBJ2-7, with D possibly being TRBD2 (5 bases). This CDR3 has 13 residues. Trimming pared 8 bases from V and 6 bases from J, leaving 17 bases between. CDR1 and CDR2 from the germline V gene are MDHEN and SYDVKM. The CDR3 loop reads CASLSWARGEQYF. The DNA for the CDR3 is TGTGCCAGCCTCTCTTGGGCTCGGGGCGAGCAGTACTTC.

This clonotype was seen more than once but under ten times. The chain uses TRBV20-1 and TRBJ2-3; 8 nucleotides line up with TRBD2. Germline V lookup: CDR1 DFQATT, CDR2 SNEGSKA (reference sequence). This CDR3 region has 15 residues. With V trimmed by 7 bases and J by 0 bases, 9 bases remained unmatched. The DNA of the CDR3 is TGCAGTGGCCCTAGCGGGTTGACTAGCACAGATACGCAGTATTTT. Translation gives CSGPSGLTSTDTQYF.

This clonotype was detected many times. The chain carries TRBV12-3 or TRBV12-4 and TRBJ2-1; D not resolved. Trimming took off 6 bases at V and 2 bases at J, with 14 bases between the two ends. This CDR3 is built from 15 residues. Here the CDR3 DNA reads TGTGCCAGCAGCCTGTCTCAGAGCCCCTACAATGAGCAGTTCTTC. This codes for CASSLSQSPYNEQFF.

Ten or more counts support this clonotype. The CDR3 is CASSPRGPPTGELFF. The CDR3 DNA sequence: TGTGCCAGCAGCCCGCGGGGGCCCCCCACCGGGGAGCTGTTTTTT. The chain is built from TRBV27 and TRBJ2-2, with a weak D call TRBD2 (7 bases). CDR3 size: 15 residues. Germline V gives CDR1 MNHEY, CDR2 SMNVEV (reference sequence). V was trimmed by 6 bases and J by 4 bases, leaving 15 bases between them.

In its sample, this clonotype was seen a few times. The rearrangement uses TRBV28 and TRBJ2-1, with 9 bases fitting TRBD1. The V segment lost 2 bases and the J segment 6 bases; nucleotides outside the gene matches: 8. In germline, CDR1 is MDHEN, CDR2 SYDVKM. This CDR3 is 16 amino acids long. CDR3 amino acids: CASSLATGGKRNEQFF. The CDR3 DNA follows: TGTGCCAGCAGTTTAGCGACAGGGGGTAAGCGCAATGAGCAGTTCTTC. The full variable domain, in which reference TRBV28 and TRBJ2-1 provide the parts outside the CDR3, is DVKVTQSSRYLVKRTGEKVFLECVQDMDHENMFWYRQDPGLGLRLIYFSYDVKMKEKGDIPEGYSVSREKKERFSLILESASTNQTSMYLCASSLATGGKRNEQFFGPGTRLTVL.

This clonotype was observed a few times. V gene TRBV19 combines with J gene TRBJ2-6, with a possible D match to TRBD2 (5 bases). The CDR3 is 18 residues long. V lost 5 bases, J lost 0 bases, and 17 bases lay in between. Per the germline V gene, CDR1 is LNHDA and CDR2 is SQIVND (reference sequence). The CDR3 bases are TGTGCCAGTAGTGAACGAGGGCTACCCAACTCTGGGGCCAACGTCCTGACTTTC. It yields the protein CASSERGLPNSGANVLTF.

About this clonotype: A read error is possible here, since a much larger clone lies one base away. The V call is TRBV7-6, the J call TRBJ1-3; D remains unclear. Germline V gene sequence: CDR1 SGHVS, CDR2 FNYEAQ. The CDR3 spans 16 residues. The CDR3 nucleotides read TGTGACAGCAGCCCCCTGTCTTTAGGCTCTGGAAACACCATATATTTT. It codes for CDSSPLSLGSGNTIYF.

The chain recombines TRBV4-2 with TRBJ1-1; D remains unclear. V shed 1 base and J shed 0 bases, with 21 bases lying between them. Germline-derived CDR1 and CDR2 are LGHNA and YNFKEQ. CDR3 length: 19 residues. The DNA of the CDR3 is TGTGCCAGCAGCCAAGGCGAAGTGGGGAGCTGGGGAATGAACACTGAAGCTTTCTTT. Translation gives CASSQGEVGSWGMNTEAFF.